A selection of T cell receptor beta chains follows, all from one sample in a study of OX40 agonist ivuxolimab in advanced cancers. The data were produced by immunoSEQ multiplex PCR, yet TCRdb's version contains in-frame clones alone and is incomplete. The data hold around 37,000 clones, with 70% to 90% observed a single time. The sequenced sample was CD4+ or CD8+ T cells sorted from blood, obtained in a trial of the OX40 agonist ivuxolimab. All receptors come from an adult with an advanced solid tumor such as melanoma, head and neck, liver or kidney cancer. Each CDR3 is given with its conserved first and last residue. D genes are given only for firm matches. Clone size appears in some rows only: once, few, many, or a class for an expanded clone.

CDR3 | DNA | J | size | length | D | V
CASSPTEREVPPYEQYF | TGTGCCAGCAGCCCCACCGAGCGGGAGGTCCCACCCTACGAGCAGTACTTC | TRBJ2-7 | few | 17 | TRBD2 | TRBV7-3
CSVAPFTSGFNTGELFF | TGCAGCGTTGCGCCTTTCACTAGCGGCTTTAACACCGGGGAGCTGTTTTTT | TRBJ2-2 | - | 17 | TRBD2 | TRBV29-1
CASSVGQGPYNEQFF | TGTGCCAGCAGCGTAGGTCAGGGCCCCTACAATGAGCAGTTCTTC | TRBJ2-1 | - | 15 | - | TRBV9
CASSIAGHPYEQYF | TGTGCCAGTAGTATAGCGGGACACCCCTACGAGCAGTACTTC | TRBJ2-7 | few | 14 | - | TRBV19
CASSFLWDRLEYGYTF | TGTGCCAGCAGCTTCCTTTGGGACAGGTTAGAGTATGGCTACACCTTC | TRBJ1-2 | - | 16 | TRBD1 | TRBV13
CASSLGGSSQETQYF | TGTGCCAGCAGCTTAGGCGGAAGCAGCCAAGAGACCCAGTACTTC | TRBJ2-5 | - | 15 | - | TRBV7-6
CASSGTSGIYNEQFF | TGTGCCAGCAGCGGCACTAGCGGCATCTACAATGAGCAGTTCTTC | TRBJ2-1 | - | 15 | TRBD2 | TRBV9
CASSILQREEQFF | TGTGCCAGTAGTATCCTCCAACGGGAGGAGCAGTTCTTC | TRBJ2-1 | - | 13 | - | TRBV19
CASSQGREVGGQETQYF | TGCGCCAGCAGCCAAGGTCGGGAGGTGGGGGGACAAGAGACCCAGTACTTC | TRBJ2-5 | few | 17 | TRBD2 | TRBV4-3
CASSLGVALGVSYNEQFF | TGCGCCAGCAGCTTGGGGGTAGCGTTGGGGGTCTCCTACAATGAGCAGTTCTTC | TRBJ2-1 | - | 18 | - | TRBV5-1
CAWNPGGRTEAFF | TGTGCCTGGAATCCAGGAGGCCGAACTGAAGCTTTCTTT | TRBJ1-1 | few | 13 | - | TRBV30
CASNSGGGSGTDTQYF | TGTGCCAGCAACTCAGGGGGCGGGAGTGGCACAGATACGCAGTATTTT | TRBJ2-3 | - | 16 | - | TRBV9
CASSLEDGTDTQYF | TGCGCCAGCAGCTTGGAAGATGGCACAGATACGCAGTATTTT | TRBJ2-3 | - | 14 | - | TRBV5-1
CASSPTGKKSSGANVLTF | TGCGCCAGCAGCCCTACAGGGAAGAAAAGCTCTGGGGCCAACGTCCTGACTTTC | TRBJ2-6 | - | 18 | - | TRBV5-1
CASSPHDSNYEQYF | TGCGCCAGCAGCCCCCACGACAGTAACTACGAGCAGTACTTC | TRBJ2-7 | - | 14 | - | TRBV5-1
CASSFNPTGWAETQYF | TGTGCCAGCAGTTTTAACCCGACAGGATGGGCAGAGACCCAGTACTTC | TRBJ2-5 | - | 16 | - | TRBV27
CASSHSRGYTGELFF | TGTGCCAGCAGCCATAGCCGGGGATACACCGGGGAGCTGTTTTTT | TRBJ2-2 | - | 15 | - | TRBV11-3
CASSQDIQRERGYEQYF | TGCGCCAGCAGCCAAGATATTCAGCGGGAGCGCGGCTACGAGCAGTACTTC | TRBJ2-7 | - | 17 | TRBD2 | TRBV4-3
CATCTRGLEAYEQYF | TGTGCCACTTGTACTCGGGGGCTCGAGGCCTACGAGCAGTACTTC | TRBJ2-7 | - | 15 | - | TRBV28
CASSPPGSTNEKLFF | TGTGCCAGCAGTCCCCCGGGATCAACTAATGAAAAACTGTTTTTT | TRBJ1-4 | - | 15 | - | TRBV28
CASSSEAGSTDTQYF | TGTGCCAGCAGTTCTGAAGCGGGGAGCACAGATACGCAGTATTTT | TRBJ2-3 | - | 15 | TRBD2 | TRBV6-5
CASSPKGGKYYNEQFF | TGTGCCAGCAGCCCCAAGGGCGGGAAATACTACAATGAGCAGTTCTTC | TRBJ2-1 | - | 16 | - | TRBV7-9
CASSIGYEQYF | TGTGCCAGTAGTATCGGGTACGAGCAGTACTTC | TRBJ2-7 | - | 11 | - | TRBV19
CASGSRRRGTYEQYF | TGTGCCAGCGGCTCTCGGAGGAGAGGTACCTACGAGCAGTACTTC | TRBJ2-7 | - | 15 | - | TRBV7-9
CASSTTVPAPSNTEAFF | TGTGCCAGCAGCACCACCGTTCCCGCTCCATCGAACACTGAAGCTTTCTTT | TRBJ1-1 | - | 17 | - | TRBV7-9
CASSRTSNTGELFF | TGTGCCAGCAGCAGGACGTCGAACACCGGGGAGCTGTTTTTT | TRBJ2-2 | - | 14 | - | TRBV21-1
CSVEDTISYEQYF | TGCAGCGTTGAGGACACCATCTCCTACGAGCAGTACTTC | TRBJ2-7 | once | 13 | - | TRBV29-1
CASSLTGLAGIHEQYF | TGTGCCAGCAGTTTAACCGGACTAGCGGGAATCCACGAGCAGTACTTC | TRBJ2-7 | - | 16 | TRBD2 | TRBV27
CASSFSQGPSSYEQYF | TGTGCCAGCAGTTTTAGCCAGGGGCCTAGCTCCTACGAGCAGTACTTC | TRBJ2-7 | - | 16 | - | TRBV7-8
CASSPPAAYEQYF | TGTGCCAGCAGCCCCCCCGCGGCTTACGAGCAGTACTTC | TRBJ2-7 | - | 13 | - | TRBV7-9
CAWSVRTGLETQYF | TGTGCCTGGAGTGTACGTACAGGGCTTGAGACCCAGTACTTC | TRBJ2-5 | once | 14 | - | TRBV30
CASSFGSTSTSAYF | TGTGCCAGCAGCTTTGGCTCGACCTCCACGAGCGCCTACTTC | TRBJ2-7 | - | 14 | - | TRBV5-6
CASSLAPDQPQHF | TGCGCCAGCAGCTTGGCCCCAGATCAGCCCCAGCATTTT | TRBJ1-5 | - | 13 | - | TRBV5-1
CASSPPDRGYNEQFF | TGTGCCAGCAGCCCGCCGGACAGGGGATACAATGAGCAGTTCTTC | TRBJ2-1 | - | 15 | TRBD1 | TRBV7-9
CASGQPELSSSYNEQFF | TGTGCCAGCGGGCAACCAGAACTATCGAGCTCCTACAATGAGCAGTTCTTC | TRBJ2-1 | - | 17 | - | TRBV27
CASSSPTSGSDEQYF | TGTGCCAGCAGTTCGCCGACTAGCGGGAGCGACGAGCAGTACTTC | TRBJ2-7 | - | 15 | TRBD2 | TRBV6-6
CASSAGVYHEQYF | TGTGCCAGCAGCGCCGGGGTTTACCACGAGCAGTACTTC | TRBJ2-7 | - | 13 | - | TRBV6-5
CASSPRAGELFF | TGTGCCAGCAGCCCGCGGGCCGGGGAGCTGTTTTTT | TRBJ2-2 | - | 12 | - | TRBV7-3
CASSLDLASSYEQYF | TGCGCCAGCAGCTTGGATCTAGCCAGCTCCTACGAGCAGTACTTC | TRBJ2-7 | - | 15 | - | TRBV5-1
CASSLGFSTGYNQPQHF | TGTGCCAGCAGCTTGGGGTTCTCGACAGGGTACAATCAGCCCCAGCATTTT | TRBJ1-5 | - | 17 | TRBD1 | TRBV5-8
CASSRQGKGTEAFF | TGTGCCAGCAGCCGACAGGGGAAAGGCACTGAAGCTTTCTTT | TRBJ1-1 | - | 14 | TRBD1 | TRBV6-5
CASNRGDRPYEQYF | TGTGCCAGTAACAGGGGGGACAGACCCTACGAGCAGTACTTC | TRBJ2-7 | - | 14 | TRBD1 | TRBV27
CASSSGASYNEQFF | TGTGCCAGCAGTTCGGGAGCATCCTACAATGAGCAGTTCTTC | TRBJ2-1 | - | 14 | - | TRBV27
CASSLARDSGIVGELFF | TGTGCCAGCAGCTTAGCGCGGGATAGCGGGATTGTCGGGGAGCTGTTTTTT | TRBJ2-2 | - | 17 | TRBD2 | TRBV7-2
CASSTASGYEQYF | TGTGCCAGCAGCACTGCTAGCGGATACGAGCAGTACTTC | TRBJ2-7 | once | 13 | TRBD2 | TRBV7-8
CASSLGVEQLQETQYF | TGTGCCAGCAGCTTAGGAGTAGAACAACTACAAGAGACCCAGTACTTC | TRBJ2-5 | - | 16 | - | TRBV7-2
CASSSTSRDRPYEQYF | TGTGCCAGCAGCTCCACGAGCCGGGACAGACCCTACGAGCAGTACTTC | TRBJ2-7 | - | 16 | TRBD1 | TRBV7-9
CASSPWGLAGSDEQFF | TGTGCCAGCAGCCCCTGGGGACTAGCGGGGTCCGATGAGCAGTTCTTC | TRBJ2-1 | - | 16 | TRBD2 | TRBV7-9
CASTTGQGTDTQYF | TGTGCCAGTACGACCGGACAGGGCACAGATACGCAGTATTTT | TRBJ2-3 | - | 14 | TRBD1 | TRBV19
CASSAGDRFDEQFF | TGTGCCAGCAGCGCGGGGGACAGGTTCGATGAGCAGTTCTTC | TRBJ2-1 | - | 14 | TRBD1 | TRBV9
CASSVGDINQPQHF | TGTGCCAGCAGCGTAGGGGACATTAATCAGCCCCAGCATTTT | TRBJ1-5 | - | 14 | - | TRBV9
CASSRRGENTEAFF | TGTGCCAGCAGTCGCAGGGGTGAGAACACTGAAGCTTTCTTT | TRBJ1-1 | - | 14 | - | TRBV28
CASSLIGTSDYYEQYF | TGTGCCAGCAGTTTAATTGGCACTAGCGACTACTACGAGCAGTACTTC | TRBJ2-7 | - | 16 | TRBD2 | TRBV27
CASSVEREWNSPLHF | TGTGCCAGCAGCGTAGAAAGGGAATGGAATTCACCCCTCCACTTT | TRBJ1-6 | - | 15 | - | TRBV9
CASSQIAGGYTGELFF | TGTGCCAGCAGCCAGATAGCGGGAGGGTACACCGGGGAGCTGTTTTTT | TRBJ2-2 | - | 16 | TRBD2 | TRBV4-2
CASSYPDRVHEQYF | TGTGCCAGCAGTTACCCGGACAGGGTCCACGAGCAGTACTTC | TRBJ2-7 | - | 14 | TRBD1 | TRBV6-5
CASSLGSSYGYTF | TGTGCCAGCAGCTTAGGTAGTTCCTATGGCTACACCTTC | TRBJ1-2 | - | 13 | - | TRBV7-9
CASSPSSGTDTQYF | TGCGCCAGCAGCCCGTCCTCAGGCACAGATACGCAGTATTTT | TRBJ2-3 | - | 14 | - | TRBV4-3